This paragraph covers one TCR beta chain sequence. The CDR3 runs to 14 residues. V was cut by 3 bases and J by 2 bases, with 10 bases left in between. Germline V CDR1 and CDR2: LNHNV, YYDKDF (reference sequence). The entry originates in a study of blood T cell repertoires in COVID-19. In the original analysis: Reference gene primers were amplified, and this amplification served to estimate nucleated cell counts. Method: immunoSEQ multiplex PCR; TCRdb's copy keeps in-frame clones and lacks some. Clone size and the V and J calls come from that table; the DNA yielded D and trimming. The repertoire holds under 150,000 clones, with 70% to 80% as singletons.

This sequence originates from a human donor in a cohort sampled during active COVID-19. The rearrangement uses TRBV15 and TRBJ1-2, with D possibly being TRBD1 (6 bases). The sample comprised peripheral blood. The chain's CDR3 is CATSSLDRNYGYTF. CDR3 DNA: TGTGCCACCAGCAGCTTAGACAGGAACTATGGCTACACCTTC.